Detailed here is one T cell receptor (beta chain). Membership in each cohort depended on participant-reported clinical history. The data were produced by immunoSEQ multiplex PCR, yet TCRdb's version contains in-frame clones alone and is incomplete. The sample has some 530,000 clones; roughly nine tenths are singletons. The data belong to a study of blood T cell repertoires in COVID-19. The sample was PBMCs or T cells enriched from blood (not recorded which). This TCR derives from a woman in her sixties who had recovered from COVID-19.

CDR3 sequence reads: CASSFYGGAYNEQFF. The DNA of the CDR3 is TGTGCCAGCAGCTTCTACGGGGGGGCCTACAATGAGCAGTTCTTC. The chain links TRBV11-2 to TRBJ2-1; 8 nucleotides match TRBD2. The CDR3 sequence is 15 residues long. Looked up from germline, CDR1 is SGHAT and CDR2 is FQNNGV. Trimming cost V 3 bases and J 2 bases; bases outside gene matches: 3.